These T cell receptor beta chains were read from a single sample in a study of beta chain features in type 1 diabetes. Assay used: immunoSEQ multiplex PCR; TCRdb lists only in-frame clones, some missing. The table records 130,000 to 150,000 clones, about 9.4% of them present only once. The sequenced sample consisted of naive CD4+ T cells from blood. The origin of the receptors is a young man in good health. Each CDR3 is given with its conserved first and last residue. D genes are given only for firm matches. Size is omitted from some rows. Given values are once, few, many or a class for expanded clones.

15	TRBV7-9	TRBD1	many	TRBJ1-3	CASSLGQGSGNTIYF	TGTGCCAGCAGCCTGGGACAGGGCTCTGGAAACACCATATATTTT
13	TRBV19	-	many	TRBJ1-6	CASTKTGNSPLHF	TGTGCCAGTACCAAAACAGGGAATTCACCCCTCCACTTT
14	TRBV5-4	-	few	TRBJ2-3	CASSMRQGGDTQYF	TGTGCCAGCAGCATGCGACAGGGAGGAGATACGCAGTATTTT
14	TRBV7-8	TRBD1	-	TRBJ2-7	CASSPQGIGYEQYF	TGTGCCAGCAGCCCACAGGGGATCGGGTACGAGCAGTACTTC
16	TRBV4-3	TRBD1	-	TRBJ1-2	CASSQSLGQGYYGYTF	TGCGCCAGCAGCCAAAGTCTAGGACAGGGGTATTATGGCTACACCTTC
18	TRBV4-1	TRBD2	-	TRBJ2-3	CASSQVKWLPSGEDTQYF	TGCGCCAGCAGCCAAGTTAAATGGCTCCCTAGCGGGGAGGATACGCAGTATTTT
14	TRBV9	-	many	TRBJ1-2	CASSVAGGGYGYTF	TGTGCCAGCAGCGTAGCGGGAGGAGGCTATGGCTACACCTTC
14	TRBV18	TRBD2	many	TRBJ2-2	CASGLGITGGELFF	TGTGCCAGCGGACTAGGAATTACCGGCGGGGAGCTGTTTTTT
14	TRBV19	-	few	TRBJ2-1	CASSSGTNYNEQFF	TGTGCCAGTAGTTCCGGGACAAACTACAATGAGCAGTTCTTC
15	TRBV7-2	-	few	TRBJ2-4	CASSLSGSAKNIQYF	TGTGCCAGCAGCTTGTCGGGTTCAGCCAAAAACATTCAGTACTTC
18	TRBV28	TRBD2	-	TRBJ2-3	CASSLRLVAGGQGDTQYF	TGTGCCAGCAGTTTAAGATTGGTGGCGGGGGGGCAGGGAGATACGCAGTATTTT
15	TRBV5-1	TRBD1	few	TRBJ2-7	CASSSTGTGHNEQYF	TGCGCCAGCAGCTCTACTGGGACAGGGCACAACGAGCAGTACTTC
16	TRBV7-2	TRBD1	few	TRBJ1-2	CASSLGGQGVNYGYTF	TGTGCCAGCAGCTTAGGAGGACAGGGGGTAAACTATGGCTACACCTTC
14	TRBV7-3	-	-	TRBJ2-5	CASSLGQTRETQYF	TGTGCCAGCAGCTTAGGACAGACGAGAGAGACCCAGTACTTC
14	TRBV13	-	-	TRBJ1-5	CASSTRQSNQPQHF	TGTGCCAGCAGCACTCGACAAAGCAATCAGCCCCAGCATTTT
18	TRBV5-8	TRBD2	-	TRBJ2-3	CASHAYGLSGGRTDTQYF	TGTGCCAGCCACGCGTATGGATTAAGCGGGGGGCGCACAGATACGCAGTATTTT
15	TRBV9	-	few	TRBJ2-7	CASTPTGGAHYEQYF	TGTGCCAGCACCCCAACCGGCGGGGCCCACTACGAGCAGTACTTC
15	TRBV2	TRBD1	few	TRBJ1-6	CASSGQGLGNSPLHF	TGTGCCAGCAGTGGACAGGGCCTCGGTAATTCACCCCTCCACTTT
12	TRBV25-1	-	-	TRBJ2-1	CASSEFGVEQFF	TGTGCCAGCAGTGAATTCGGGGTCGAGCAGTTCTTC
13	TRBV19	-	few	TRBJ1-5	CASSPGGGQPQHF	TGTGCCAGTAGTCCTGGTGGGGGGCAGCCCCAGCATTTT
14	TRBV7-2	-	-	TRBJ1-1	CASSLSRVNTEAFF	TGTGCCAGCAGCTTATCCCGGGTGAACACTGAAGCTTTCTTT
13	TRBV2	-	few	TRBJ2-7	CASSGPGVYEQYF	TGTGCCAGCAGTGGCCCGGGGGTGTACGAGCAGTACTTC
12	TRBV7-2	-	-	TRBJ2-1	CASLVEDNEQFF	TGTGCCAGCCTGGTGGAGGACAATGAGCAGTTCTTC
14	TRBV5-6	TRBD1	-	TRBJ2-5	CASSLRDSQETQYF	TGTGCCAGCAGCTTGAGGGACAGCCAAGAGACCCAGTACTTC
15	TRBV4-2	-	few	TRBJ2-5	CASSQGLDSAETQYF	TGTGCCAGCAGCCAAGGACTAGACTCGGCTGAGACCCAGTACTTC
15	TRBV18	TRBD2	few	TRBJ2-7	CASSAPGLAGEEQYF	TGTGCCAGCTCGGCCCCGGGACTAGCGGGGGAAGAGCAGTACTTC
10	TRBV20-1	-	-	TRBJ2-1	CSFRVNEQFF	TGCAGCTTCAGGGTCAATGAGCAGTTCTTC
14	TRBV11-2	TRBD1	-	TRBJ1-2	CASSGQGANYGYTF	TGTGCCAGCAGTGGACAGGGGGCGAACTATGGCTACACCTTC
14	TRBV30	-	few	TRBJ1-6	CAFTGNYYNSPLHF	TGTGCCTTCACAGGGAATTACTATAATTCACCCCTCCACTTT
14	TRBV25-1	TRBD1	-	TRBJ2-7	CASRGQGVFYEQYF	TGTGCCAGCAGAGGACAGGGGGTTTTCTACGAGCAGTACTTC
16	TRBV7-9	TRBD2	-	TRBJ2-7	CASSRIFSGTTYEQYF	TGTGCCAGCAGCCGGATTTTTAGCGGGACAACCTACGAGCAGTACTTC
13	TRBV6-1	TRBD1	few	TRBJ2-3	CASSQDRGDTQYF	TGTGCCAGCAGCCAGGACAGGGGAGATACGCAGTATTTT
18	TRBV7-2	TRBD2	few	TRBJ2-4	CASSRITSGGAAKNIQYF	TGTGCCAGCAGTCGGATTACTAGCGGGGGGGCGGCCAAAAACATTCAGTACTTC
16	TRBV6-1	-	few	TRBJ2-7	CASSEARTVLYYEQYF	TGTGCCAGCAGTGAAGCGCGAACAGTATTATACTACGAGCAGTACTTC